The 25 T cell receptor beta chains listed next were all sequenced from one sample in a study of blood T cells in healthy people across ages (dated by TCRdb to 2015 to 2017). Receptors were amplified or captured by 5' RACE. Sequencing instrument: Illumina HiSeq 2500. A second about 7 to 11 cycle PCR used a sample-barcoded 5' primer and a J-beta primer mix. In TCRdb, the public reads were trimmed at Q25 with fastp and aligned with MiXCR, with productive beta chains retained. For every CDR3 protein sequence, its rows merge into one entry that carries the most common genes and DNA. A total of about 1,800,000 distinct CDR3 sequences appear in this sample, roughly 30% of them only once. Clones ranked in the top ten supply roughly 8% of the sample. Specimen: blood. The source of these receptors is a woman younger than 45 in good health.

This clonotype was counted between two and nine times. This sequence joins TRBV5-1 and TRBJ2-1, with D possibly TRBD2 on 7 matching bases. V was pared by 1 base and J by 8 bases, with 13 bases between. In germline, CDR1 is SGHRS, CDR2 YFSETQ. This CDR3 contains 14 residues. In DNA form, the CDR3 reads TGCGCCAGCAGCTTGACGGGGGGCAGGGATGAGCAGTTCTTC. Encoded protein: CASSLTGGRDEQFF.

This clonotype was observed a handful of times. The chain couples TRBV7-8 to TRBJ2-1; D may match TRBD1 or TRBD2 (5 bases each). Germline-derived CDR1 and CDR2 are SGHVS and FQNEAQ. The CDR3 consists of 12 residues. Trimming shortened V by 7 bases and J by 7 bases, and 11 bases separated the two germline ends. The chain's CDR3 is CASNLGRNEQFF. The CDR3 DNA sequence: TGTGCCAGCAACCTGGGACGGAATGAGCAGTTCTTC. The whole variable domain, filled in from reference TRBV7-8 and TRBJ2-1, reads GAGVSQSPRYKVAKRGQDVALRCDPISGHVSLFWYQQALGQGPEFLTYFQNEAQLDKSGLPSDRFFAERPEGSVSTLKIQRTQQEDSAVYLCASNLGRNEQFFGPGTRLTVL.

With regard to this clonotype: One junction end disagrees with the germline gene, perhaps due to a read error. The chain is built from TRBV28 and TRBJ2-2; 7 positions match TRBD1. There are 15 residues in the CDR3. Germline CDR1 MDHEN, CDR2 SYDVKM. The CDR3, as DNA: TGTGCCGGCAGTCTTGGGACAGAGAACACCGGGGAGCTGTTTTTT. It translates to CAGSLGTENTGELFF.

The sample holds a few counts of this clonotype. The chain links TRBV12-3 or TRBV12-4 to TRBJ2-3; D is undetermined. The CDR3 runs to 14 residues. The V and J ends lost 7 bases and 2 bases respectively, with 13 bases between them. In DNA form, the CDR3 reads TGTGCCAGCATCAAAGAGGTTCACACAGATACGCAGTATTTT. Translation gives CASIKEVHTDTQYF.

About this clonotype: One junction end does not reproduce the germline sequence, and a read error may be involved. The chain links TRBV5-1 to TRBJ2-1; 12 bases align to TRBD2. This CDR3 contains 15 residues. Germline lookup yields CDR1 SGHRS and CDR2 YFSETQ. The CDR3 region is CASSLATSGGNEQFF. The CDR3 DNA is TGTGCCAGCAGCTTAGCGACTAGCGGGGGCAATGAGCAGTTCTTC.

The chain is built from TRBV18 and TRBJ2-1; D may be TRBD1 (6 bases). V was pared by 3 bases and J by 8 bases, with 14 bases between. The CDR3 contains 14 residues. Per germline, CDR1 KGHSH and CDR2 LQKENI. The CDR3 loop is CASSPGADQDEQFF. CDR3 nucleotide sequence: TGTGCCAGCTCACCGGGGGCAGACCAAGATGAGCAGTTCTTC.

This clonotype appeared many times. The V gene is TRBV15, the J gene TRBJ2-4, with 7 nucleotides matching TRBD1. The trim removed 3 bases at V and 7 bases at J, leaving 6 bases unmatched. This CDR3 region has 14 residues. Germline V lookup: CDR1 LNHNV, CDR2 YYDKDF (reference sequence). The chain's CDR3 is CATSSDRATNIQYF. The CDR3 DNA sequence: TGTGCCACCAGCAGCGACAGGGCCACGAACATTCAGTACTTC.

This CDR3 reads CSARGKGVGYTF. The DNA of the CDR3 is TGCAGTGCTCGTGGAAAGGGCGTAGGCTACACCTTC. The V call is TRBV20-1, the J call TRBJ1-2; no definite D call. This CDR3 region has 12 residues. The V gene lost 5 bases and the J gene lost 8 bases, with 15 bases spanning the gap. Germline CDR1 DFQATT, CDR2 SNEGSKA (reference sequence).

CDR3 sequence: CASSYGEGEDYGYTF. The CDR3 DNA reads TGTGCCAGCAGTTACGGGGAGGGGGAGGACTATGGCTACACCTTC. This chain connects TRBV6-6 to TRBJ1-2; a weak D match, TRBD1 (6 bases). Trimming stripped 2 bases from V and 3 bases from J, with 13 bases between. The CDR3 is 15 residues long. CDR1 and CDR2 from the germline V gene are MNHNY and SVGAGI (reference sequence).

Concerning this clonotype itself: Being one base from a much bigger clone, this may be a read error. The genes are TRBV6-5 and TRBJ2-1; 11 bases fit TRBD1. Germline V gene data show CDR1 as MNHEY and CDR2 as SVGAGI. This CDR3 comprises 15 residues. V shed 4 bases and J 10 bases; nucleotides not matched to a gene: 9. CDR3 sequence (DNA): TGTGCCAGCAGTTCCGGGACAGGGGGTAACTACGAGCAGTTCTTC. It is translated as CASSSGTGGNYEQFF.

This clonotype showed up just a few times. This may come from a read error, since a much larger clone is one base off. J is TRBJ2-1 and V is TRBV24-1; D is uncertain. The CDR3 is made up of 11 amino acids. CDR1 KGHDR and CDR2 SFDVKD come from the germline V gene. V shed 4 bases and J shed 4 bases, with 1 base lying between them. The CDR3 coding sequence is TGTGCCACCAGTGAGTACAATGAGCAGTTCTTC. This sequence encodes CATSEYNEQFF.

This clonotype was observed many times. V usage is TRBV7-2 and J usage is TRBJ2-1; a possible D gene is TRBD2 (7 bases). The germline gives CDR1 SGHTA, CDR2 FQGNSA. V lost 2 bases and J lost 0, with 14 bases in between. This CDR3 is 17 amino acids long. DNA of the CDR3: TGTGCCAGCAGCTTACATGGGGGCGGGGGCTCCTACAATGAGCAGTTCTTC. Its protein product is CASSLHGGGGSYNEQFF.

This chain links TRBV11-2 with TRBJ2-3; D remains ambiguous. The CDR3 contains 14 residues. V was trimmed by 0 bases and J by 4 bases, leaving 8 bases between them. CDR1 is SGHAT, CDR2 FQNNGV, per germline. The CDR3 is CASSLDAVADTQYF. The CDR3 DNA reads TGTGCCAGCAGCTTAGATGCAGTGGCAGATACGCAGTATTTT.

The table lists this clonotype with a few counts. The CDR3 region has the DNA TGTGCCAGCTCGTACGAAGGGGCCAACGTCCTGACTTTC. Translated: CASSYEGANVLTF. The chain recombines TRBV2 with TRBJ2-6; D ambiguous. This CDR3 spans 13 amino acids. Germline V gene data show CDR1 as SNHLY and CDR2 as FYNNEI. With 8 bases removed from V and 4 bases from J, the gap between germline ends came to 9 bases.

The table lists this clonotype with a few counts. V usage is TRBV27 and J usage is TRBJ2-1; D may be TRBD2 (6 bases). Germline CDR1 and CDR2: MNHEY and SMNVEV (reference sequence). This CDR3 region has 14 residues. The chain's CDR3 is CAAPRESLSGEQFF. DNA for the CDR3: TGTGCTGCCCCACGGGAGAGTCTATCGGGTGAGCAGTTCTTC.

V usage is TRBV28 and J usage is TRBJ2-1, with 9 nucleotides matching TRBD1. The CDR3 length is 15 residues. Germline V gene sequence: CDR1 MDHEN, CDR2 SYDVKM. J lost 5 bases, V lost 7 bases, and 9 bases had no gene match. For the CDR3, the DNA is TGTGCCAGCAAATACCGGGACAGGGCCGACAATGAGCAGTTCTTC. It translates to CASKYRDRADNEQFF.

The CDR3 region is CSAAKRLPIFGQEGGTEAFF. DNA of the CDR3: TGCAGTGCTGCGAAACGCCTCCCTATCTTCGGACAGGAGGGTGGCACTGAAGCTTTCTTT. The J gene is TRBJ1-1, the V gene TRBV20-1, with 7 bases matching TRBD1. Germline lookup yields CDR1 DFQATT and CDR2 SNEGSKA (reference sequence). The CDR3 runs 20 residues. With V trimmed by 5 bases and J by 4 bases, 28 bases remained unmatched.

Note on this clonotype: With a much larger clone just one base away, this may be a read error. This sequence joins TRBV12-3 or TRBV12-4 and TRBJ2-5, with D possibly TRBD1 on 5 matching bases. This CDR3 region has 15 residues. This CDR3 reads CAGSSFRQRQETQYF. The DNA for the CDR3 is TGTGCCGGCAGTTCCTTCCGACAGAGACAAGAGACCCAGTACTTC.

This clonotype has only a few counts. This chain links TRBV5-1 with TRBJ2-5; TRBD2 agrees at 10 bases. V lost 2 bases to trimming and J lost 5 bases; unmatched junction nucleotides: 9. Germline CDR1 is SGHRS and CDR2 is YFSETQ. This CDR3 spans 16 amino acids. The CDR3 DNA is TGCGCCAGCAGCTTACCCCTAGCGGGGGCCCCGGAGACCCAGTACTTC. Residues: CASSLPLAGAPETQYF.

The chain uses TRBV4-1 and TRBJ1-2; D is unresolved. V dropped 1 base and J dropped 0 bases, with 12 bases sitting between them. From germline, CDR1 is MGHRA and CDR2 YSYEKL. The CDR3 length is 16 residues. The CDR3 DNA follows: TGCGCCAGCAGCCAAGGGGGAAAGACTGCTAACTATGGCTACACCTTC. It is translated as CASSQGGKTANYGYTF.

In its sample, this clonotype was seen once. A junction boundary mismatches the germline segment, possibly from a read error. This rearrangement joins TRBV7-3 to TRBJ2-3, with D possibly TRBD2 on 5 matching bases. Germline CDR1 and CDR2: SGHTA and FQGTGA. The CDR3 loop spans 12 amino acids. The CDR3 loop reads CACSFTGDTQYF. The CDR3 nucleotides are TGTGCCTGCAGCTTCACGGGGGATACGCAGTATTTT.

This clonotype was detected many times. This chain joins TRBV7-2 and TRBJ2-5; D ambiguous. The V and J ends lost 5 bases and 7 bases respectively, with 20 bases between them. The CDR3 runs 15 residues. In germline, CDR1 is SGHTA, CDR2 FQGNSA. CDR3 in amino acids: CASSPDIVSLGTQYF. In nucleotides, the CDR3 is TGTGCCAGCAGCCCAGACATTGTCTCTTTGGGGACCCAGTACTTC.

This clonotype was counted at least ten times. V and J are TRBV5-1 and TRBJ2-7, with 12 bases aligning to TRBD1. The V gene end was trimmed by 1 base and the J gene end by 6 bases; junction bases not matched to a gene: 5. The CDR3 length is 15 residues. Germline CDR1 reads SGHRS; CDR2 reads YFSETQ. CDR3 in amino acids: CASSLTGTGGFEQYF. The CDR3 coding sequence is TGCGCCAGCAGCTTGACCGGGACAGGGGGCTTCGAGCAGTACTTC. Using reference TRBV5-1 and TRBJ2-7 for the parts outside the CDR3, the full variable domain is KAGVTQTPRYLIKTRGQQVTLSCSPISGHRSVSWYQQTPGQGLQFLFEYFSETQRNKGNFPGRFSGRQFSNSRSEMNVSTLELGDSALYLCASSLTGTGGFEQYFGPGTRLTVT.

Comments on this clonotype: The CDR3 carries no conserved terminal phenylalanine or tryptophan, so it likely arises from a read error. J is TRBJ2-3 and V is TRBV5-1; D gene ambiguous. The CDR3 is 13 residues long. The germline gives CDR1 SGHRS, CDR2 YFSETQ. V was cut by 0 bases and J by 2 bases, with 4 bases left in between. For the CDR3, the DNA is TGCGCCAGCAGCTTGGGTGCCACAGATACGCAGTATGTT. Protein product: CASSLGATDTQYV.

V usage is TRBV21-1 and J usage is TRBJ1-2; TRBD1 is the table's D call, not checked against the DNA. TRBV21-1 is a known pseudogene. This CDR3 is built from 16 residues. The CDR3 protein is CASSKRGRNPSNGYTF. The CDR3 nucleotides read TGTGCCAGCAGCAAAAGGGGGCGAAATCCTAGTAATGGCTACACCTTC.